These 27 T cell receptor beta chains originate from one sample sequenced in a study of early T cells in non-severe SARS-CoV-2 infection. TCRdb itself ran the 5' RACE reads through MiXCR, one entry per CDR3 protein. The table lists some 87,000 distinct CDR3 sequences, approximately 13% of them singletons. The sample taken for sequencing was whole blood. The receptors here all came from an adult who was a healthcare worker with PCR-confirmed SARS-CoV-2 infection or an uninfected control (not recorded which).

This clonotype is medium-sized. The chain couples TRBV7-8 to TRBJ2-1; the match to TRBD2 covers 13 bases. The junction had 4 bases not matched to a gene; V was cut back by 0 bases and J by 8 bases. There are 16 residues in the CDR3. Germline V gene lookup returns CDR1 SGHVS and CDR2 FQNEAQ. Here the CDR3 DNA reads TGTGCCAGCAGCTTAGCTACTAGCGGGGGGGTCGATGAGCAGTTCTTC. Protein: CASSLATSGGVDEQFF.

This clonotype was recorded at least ten times. The J gene is TRBJ1-4, the V gene TRBV2; D is perhaps TRBD1 (6 bases). CDR3 size: 15 residues. Trimming shortened V by 2 bases and J by 5 bases, and 12 bases separated the two germline ends. Looked up from germline, CDR1 is SNHLY and CDR2 is FYNNEI. This CDR3 is CASSERTGPNEKLFF. The CDR3 bases are TGTGCCAGCAGTGAACGCACAGGGCCGAATGAAAAACTGTTTTTT.

This clonotype was counted at least ten times. The rearrangement uses TRBV6-6 and TRBJ2-2, with D tentatively TRBD2 (6 bases). Germline V gene data show CDR1 as MNHNY and CDR2 as SVGAGI (reference sequence). Trimming pared 7 bases from V and 5 bases from J, leaving 20 bases between. The CDR3 extends over 16 amino acids. CDR3 nucleotide sequence: TGTGCCAGCACCAGAGACGTGCAGGGAGGAACCGGGGAGCTGTTTTTT. Protein product: CASTRDVQGGTGELFF.

This clonotype was found a few times. The CDR3 DNA sequence: TGTGCCATCGGCGAGGGAGGGGGCACTGAAGCTTTCTTT. Translated, it gives CAIGEGGGTEAFF. This chain links TRBV10-3 with TRBJ1-1; the D gene is possibly TRBD1 (6 bases). The germline V and J ends were trimmed by 8 bases and 4 bases, with 14 bases remaining between them. The CDR3 runs to 13 residues. Per the germline V gene, CDR1 is ENHRY and CDR2 is SYGVKD.

V is TRBV10-2 and J is TRBJ2-7; D is tentatively TRBD1 or TRBD2 (5 bases each). Deletions cut 4 bases from V and 6 bases from J, with 13 bases between. Germline-derived CDR1 and CDR2 are WSHSY and SAAADI. This CDR3 has 13 residues. CDR3 sequence: CASSGGEDGEQYF. CDR3 DNA sequence: TGCGCCAGCAGTGGAGGGGAAGACGGCGAGCAGTACTTC.

This clonotype was seen only a few times. This sequence joins TRBV20-1 and TRBJ2-4; 7 positions agree with TRBD2. The V gene's germline CDR1 is DFQATT and CDR2 SNEGSKA (reference sequence). The J segment lost 4 bases and the V segment lost 5 bases, leaving 5 bases of the junction unmatched. This CDR3 has 13 amino acids. The CDR3 nucleotides are TGCAGTGCTGGTGACGGGGGGAAAAACATTCAGTACTTC. It is translated as CSAGDGGKNIQYF.

Many counts were recorded for this clonotype. The CDR3 sequence is CASRLGVAVAYEQYF. The CDR3 DNA sequence: TGTGCCAGCAGGCTGGGCGTCGCGGTCGCCTACGAGCAGTACTTC. This chain joins TRBV7-8 and TRBJ2-7, with D hard to call. Trimming stripped 6 bases from V and 2 bases from J, with 17 bases between. Germline CDR1 and CDR2: SGHVS and FQNEAQ. The CDR3 is made up of 15 amino acids. The full variable domain, in which reference TRBV7-8 and TRBJ2-7 provide the parts outside the CDR3, is GAGVSQSPRYKVAKRGQDVALRCDPISGHVSLFWYQQALGQGPEFLTYFQNEAQLDKSGLPSDRFFAERPEGSVSTLKIQRTQQEDSAVYLCASRLGVAVAYEQYFGPGTRLTVT.

The chain uses TRBV20-1 and TRBJ2-1, with D perhaps TRBD1 or TRBD2 (6 bases each). Germline CDR1 is DFQATT and CDR2 is SNEGSKA (reference sequence). Trimming left V 3 bases short and J 7 bases short, with 16 bases between. This CDR3 has 14 residues. CDR3 in amino acids: CSASRQVGGNEQFF. CDR3 nucleotides: TGCAGTGCTAGCCGACAGGTTGGGGGGAATGAGCAGTTCTTC.

At least ten counts were recorded for this clonotype. The chain couples TRBV5-1 to TRBJ1-3; D call uncertain. CDR1 and CDR2 (germline): SGHRS, YFSETQ. The CDR3 has 15 residues. Trimming pared 0 bases from V and 0 bases from J, leaving 7 bases between. The DNA of the CDR3 is TGCGCCAGCAGCTTGGAGAGAGCCTCTGGAAACACCATATATTTT. It encodes CASSLERASGNTIYF.

Many counts were recorded for this clonotype. The rearrangement links TRBV7-9 to TRBJ2-7; D might be TRBD1 (6 bases). CDR1 and CDR2 (germline): SEHNR, FQNEAQ (reference sequence). Trimming pared 5 bases from V and 6 bases from J, leaving 20 bases between. CDR3 length equals 15 residues. In nucleotides, the CDR3 is TGTGCCAGCAGCCCCGCCGGGACAAGGTTTACCGAGCAGTACTTC. Residues: CASSPAGTRFTEQYF.

This clonotype was picked up many times. The chain combines TRBV7-8 with TRBJ2-7, with D unclear. V shed 5 bases and J shed 2 bases, with 13 bases lying between them. CDR3 length: 14 residues. Germline V gene lookup returns CDR1 SGHVS and CDR2 FQNEAQ. The chain's CDR3 is CASSVTHRTYEQYF. In DNA, the CDR3 is TGTGCCAGCAGCGTTACCCATCGAACCTACGAGCAGTACTTC.

This clonotype was recorded a few times. The rearrangement links TRBV5-1 to TRBJ2-3, with TRBD2 matching over 13 bases. After removal of 0 bases from V and 4 bases from J, the junction contained 2 bases not matched to a gene. Per germline, CDR1 SGHRS and CDR2 YFSETQ. This CDR3 is 16 amino acids long. The DNA for the CDR3 is TGCGCCAGCAGCTTGGTACTAGCGGGAGGGTCAGATACGCAGTATTTT. Translation: CASSLVLAGGSDTQYF.

The chain carries TRBV12-3 or TRBV12-4 and TRBJ1-2; D unclear. V shed 2 bases and J shed 4 bases, with 8 bases lying between them. There are 13 residues in the CDR3. CDR3 region: CASSLSPSYGYTF. The CDR3 nucleotides read TGTGCCAGCAGTTTATCCCCCAGCTATGGCTACACCTTC.

V gene TRBV9 combines with J gene TRBJ2-3; TRBD2 is a possible D gene (6 bases). This CDR3 is built from 14 residues. V gave up 2 bases and J gave up 4 bases, with 11 bases separating them. Germline CDR1 is SGDLS and CDR2 is YYNGEE. This CDR3 is CASSVRGGADTQYF. The CDR3 DNA sequence: TGTGCCAGCAGCGTTAGGGGAGGAGCAGATACGCAGTATTTT. The whole variable domain, filled in from reference TRBV9 and TRBJ2-3, reads DSGVTQTPKHLITATGQRVTLRCSPRSGDLSVYWYQQSLDQGLQFLIQYYNGEERAKGNILERFSAQQFPDLHSELNLSSLELGDSALYFCASSVRGGADTQYFGPGTRLTVL.

This clonotype was seen many times. The rearrangement uses TRBV29-1 and TRBJ2-7; D is undetermined. Germline lookup yields CDR1 SQVTM and CDR2 ANQGSEA. This CDR3 region has 14 residues. V was trimmed by 0 bases and J by 2 bases, leaving 11 bases between them. CDR3 coding DNA: TGCAGCGTTGAAGATCGCGCCCGCCCCTACGAGCAGTACTTC. Translated, it gives CSVEDRARPYEQYF.

This clonotype appeared a few times. This chain links TRBV30 with TRBJ1-1; D is unresolved. Trimming removed 5 bases from V and 1 base from J, with 5 bases in between. Germline V gene lookup returns CDR1 GTSNPN and CDR2 SVGIG (reference sequence). CDR3 length equals 11 residues. CDR3 sequence: CAWRENTEAFF. CDR3 DNA sequence: TGTGCCTGGCGGGAGAACACTGAAGCTTTCTTT.

The J gene is TRBJ1-1, the V gene TRBV5-5; D is unresolved. The CDR3 loop spans 13 amino acids. The germline V gene encodes CDR1 SGHKS and CDR2 YYEKEE (reference sequence). V gave up 4 bases and J gave up 0 bases, with 7 bases separating them. The CDR3 coding sequence is TGTGCCAGCAGCATCGTTATGAACACTGAAGCTTTCTTT. Its translation is CASSIVMNTEAFF.

The chain joins TRBV29-1 to TRBJ2-1, with 9 bases lining up with TRBD2. Germline V gene data show CDR1 as SQVTM and CDR2 as ANQGSEA. Trimming removed 4 bases from V and 8 bases from J; junction bases left unmatched: 9. The CDR3 contains 14 residues. The CDR3 spells CSVAAGGRSHEQFF. The CDR3 DNA reads as TGCAGCGTTGCGGCGGGGGGGCGTAGTCATGAGCAGTTCTTC.

This clonotype has a count of ten or more. This rearrangement joins TRBV10-3 to TRBJ1-6, with D hard to call. This CDR3 region has 15 residues. The V end lost 3 bases, the J end lost 0 bases, and 6 bases lay between the germline ends. Germline V CDR1 and CDR2: ENHRY, SYGVKD. The CDR3 loop reads CAISDRSSYNSPLHF. CDR3 coding DNA: TGTGCCATCAGTGACAGGAGCTCCTATAATTCACCCCTCCACTTT.

This clonotype was counted between two and nine times. The chain employs TRBV2 and TRBJ2-1; 14 bases fit TRBD2. V was clipped by 6 bases and J by 3 bases; unmatched bases: 7. CDR1 and CDR2 from the germline V gene are SNHLY and FYNNEI. This CDR3 contains 17 residues. This CDR3 reads CASRGLAGGPIYNEQFF. The DNA for the CDR3 is TGTGCCAGCAGAGGACTAGCGGGGGGCCCTATCTACAATGAGCAGTTCTTC.

This clonotype was detected ten times or more. The chain couples TRBV27 to TRBJ2-7; D is perhaps TRBD1 (6 bases). V dropped 5 bases and J dropped 1 base, with 9 bases sitting between them. This CDR3 is built from 13 residues. The germline gives CDR1 MNHEY, CDR2 SMNVEV (reference sequence). The CDR3 reads CASSQGRSYEQYF. In DNA form, the CDR3 reads TGTGCCAGCAGTCAGGGGCGATCCTACGAGCAGTACTTC.

This clonotype has more than one count but fewer than ten. A much larger clonotype is one base distant, so this may be a read error. This rearrangement joins TRBV7-3 to TRBJ1-1; tentatively, D is TRBD1 (6 bases). The V gene lost 4 bases and the J gene lost 1 base, with 7 bases spanning the gap. The CDR3 is made up of 13 amino acids. Germline CDR1 SGHTA, CDR2 FQGTGA. As DNA, the CDR3 is TGTGCCAGCAGCTGGGGACAGAACACTGAAGCTTTCTTT. Translated, it gives CASSWGQNTEAFF.

This clonotype occurred many times. The chain combines TRBV27 with TRBJ1-5; perhaps TRBD1 as D (5 bases). Germline V gene sequence: CDR1 MNHEY, CDR2 SMNVEV (reference sequence). The CDR3 sequence is 15 residues long. With 4 bases removed from V and 2 bases from J, the gap between germline ends came to 12 bases. Written as DNA, the CDR3 is TGTGCCAGCAGTTGGACGGGGACGGGCAATCAGCCCCAGCATTTT. The encoded protein is CASSWTGTGNQPQHF.

The sample holds a few counts of this clonotype. The chain uses TRBV6-2 or TRBV6-3 and TRBJ2-7; a weak D match, TRBD1 (5 bases). V lost 4 bases and J 9 bases, leaving 13 bases between the germline ends. Germline lookup yields CDR1 MNHEY and CDR2 SVGEGT. There are 12 residues in the CDR3. CDR3 coding DNA: TGTGCCAGCAGTTCCACGGACATGACGCAGTACTTC. Its protein product is CASSSTDMTQYF.

The chain employs TRBV6-5 and TRBJ2-1; weak D call: TRBD2 (5 bases). The germline V gene has CDR1 MNHEY and CDR2 SVGAGI. V dropped 6 bases and J dropped 5 bases, with 11 bases sitting between them. The CDR3 extends over 13 amino acids. The CDR3 DNA reads as TGTGCCAGCAGCCCCCGGAGGCACAATGAGCAGTTCTTC. Its translation: CASSPRRHNEQFF.

The chain combines TRBV20-1 with TRBJ2-1; TRBD2 agrees at 11 bases. The germline V gene encodes CDR1 DFQATT and CDR2 SNEGSKA (reference sequence). The CDR3 loop spans 14 amino acids. The V gene end was trimmed by 6 bases and the J gene end by 5 bases; junction bases not matched to a gene: 6. CDR3 amino acids: CSAQTSGGHNEQFF. CDR3 DNA sequence: TGCAGTGCCCAAACTAGCGGGGGACACAATGAGCAGTTCTTC.

In this sample, this clonotype turned up a few times. The chain has TRBV29-1 and TRBJ1-1; D remains ambiguous. Germline CDR1 is SQVTM and CDR2 is ANQGSEA. V was cut by 7 bases and J by 4 bases, with 16 bases left in between. The CDR3 sequence is 13 residues long. The CDR3 spells CSGERWSGTEAFF. The CDR3 DNA follows: TGCAGCGGAGAACGGTGGAGCGGCACTGAAGCTTTCTTT.